Many counts were recorded for the clone carrying this T cell receptor (beta chain). As yet, its antigen is unknown. These data are taken from a study of blood T cells in healthy people across ages. For the second PCR, which ran for about 7 to 11 cycles, a sample-barcoded 5' primer and a J-beta primer mix were used. Each of the cDNA molecules was tagged by a template-switch adaptor with 12 random nucleotides. TCRdb used MiXCR to reprocess the 5' RACE reads, holding one entry per CDR3 protein. The sample has about 620,000 distinct CDR3 sequences, about 50% seen once. Study-level findings and limits: For the donors, CMV status was unknown and possibly confounded expanded clonotype changes. In older individuals, TCR beta diversity per million T cells was lower, falling roughly linearly with age. Diversity was higher, and naive CD4+ cells more numerous, in long-lived donors than in aged donors.

Germline V gene sequence: CDR1 MDHEN, CDR2 SYDVKM. V was pared by 7 bases and J by 3 bases, with 15 bases of the junction left unmatched. CDR3 length equals 16 residues. Specimen: blood. This sequence joins TRBV28 and TRBJ2-7; 7 bases are a match to TRBD1. This clonotype was obtained from an elderly woman in good health. CDR3 coding DNA: TGTGCCAGCACCCCTTCCAACCGGGACAGCCTCTACGAGCAGTACTTC. It yields the protein CASTPSNRDSLYEQYF. Combining the CDR3 with reference TRBV28 and TRBJ2-7 gives the whole variable domain DVKVTQSSRYLVKRTGEKVFLECVQDMDHENMFWYRQDPGLGLRLIYFSYDVKMKEKGDIPEGYSVSREKKERFSLILESASTNQTSMYLCASTPSNRDSLYEQYFGPGTRLTVT.